These T cell receptor beta chains were read from a single sample in a study of response to subunit inactivated influenza vaccine. Each CDR3 protein is one row after TCRdb ran MiXCR on the RT-PCR reads. The table shows approximately 480,000 distinct CDR3 sequences, with roughly 9.8% occurring only once. The sequences come from PBMCs from blood, collected about 40 days after vaccination. These receptors all come from a middle-aged man who received an inactivated influenza vaccine. Each CDR3 is given with its conserved first and last residue. A D gene is named only where the DNA matches it firmly.

j_gene: TRBJ1-2
d_gene: NA
v_gene: TRBV13
CDR3aa: CASSPAWTEKDYGYTF

j_gene: TRBJ2-1
d_gene: NA
v_gene: TRBV12-3/TRBV12-4
CDR3aa: CASSLVSGGEQFF

j_gene: TRBJ2-7
d_gene: TRBD1
v_gene: TRBV5-1
CDR3aa: CASSLAGTGESEQYF

j_gene: TRBJ2-1
d_gene: NA
v_gene: TRBV10-3
CDR3aa: CAAQEAGVGDNEQFF

j_gene: TRBJ1-1
d_gene: NA
v_gene: TRBV28
CDR3aa: CASSTAGLPNTEAFF

j_gene: TRBJ2-1
d_gene: TRBD2
v_gene: TRBV5-1
CDR3aa: CASSPGGLGENNEQFF

j_gene: TRBJ1-3
d_gene: NA
v_gene: TRBV10-3
CDR3aa: CAISESASDTIYF

j_gene: TRBJ2-5
d_gene: TRBD2
v_gene: TRBV13
CDR3aa: CASSLVPLAANQETQYF

j_gene: TRBJ2-1
d_gene: TRBD1
v_gene: TRBV28
CDR3aa: CASSPHHRGLYNEQFF

j_gene: TRBJ2-1
d_gene: TRBD2
v_gene: TRBV7-2
CDR3aa: CASSRNIGLADYNEQFF

j_gene: TRBJ2-5
d_gene: TRBD2
v_gene: TRBV5-5
CDR3aa: CASSTGTSGVRKTQYF

j_gene: TRBJ2-1
d_gene: TRBD2
v_gene: TRBV5-1
CDR3aa: CASSFFSGSYNEQFF

j_gene: TRBJ1-5
d_gene: NA
v_gene: TRBV6-1
CDR3aa: CASRSVITQPQHF

j_gene: TRBJ1-2
d_gene: TRBD1
v_gene: TRBV29-1
CDR3aa: CSVERTGGGYGYTF

j_gene: TRBJ2-4
d_gene: NA
v_gene: TRBV10-3
CDR3aa: CAISESGTWIQYF

j_gene: TRBJ2-7
d_gene: NA
v_gene: TRBV2
CDR3aa: CASSEATTPSYEQYF

j_gene: TRBJ2-7
d_gene: NA
v_gene: TRBV4-3
CDR3aa: CASSQHTGNWELGYEQYF

j_gene: TRBJ2-7
d_gene: NA
v_gene: TRBV20-1
CDR3aa: CSARAYLVGEQYF

j_gene: TRBJ2-7
d_gene: NA
v_gene: TRBV4-2
CDR3aa: CASSQDLGVSSYEQYF

j_gene: TRBJ2-7
d_gene: NA
v_gene: TRBV12-3/TRBV12-4
CDR3aa: CASSLGGFYEQYF